Sequencing of this T cell receptor (beta chain) was carried out in a study of OX40 agonist ivuxolimab in advanced cancers. V was clipped by 5 bases and J by 8 bases, with 12 bases between them. The CDR3 is made up of 12 amino acids. Germline-derived CDR1 and CDR2 are MRHNA and SNTAGT. A word on this clone: Its antigen is unidentified. Additional DNA sequences in this sample encode the identical CDR3.

Points from the study as a whole: Researchers did not determine the expanded peripheral T cells' antigen specificity.

Data came from immunoSEQ multiplex PCR; TCRdb stores just in-frame clones and leaves some out. The sample carries some 34,000 clones, 78% recorded once. The genes are TRBV6-4 and TRBJ1-2; possibly TRBD1 for D (5 bases). The origin of this receptor is an adult with an advanced solid tumor such as melanoma, head and neck, liver or kidney cancer. The specimen comprised CD4+ or CD8+ T cells sorted from blood, sampled in a trial of the OX40 agonist ivuxolimab. CDR3 residues: CASSPGSGGYTF. CDR3 coding DNA: TGTGCCAGCAGTCCAGGGTCGGGCGGCTACACCTTC.